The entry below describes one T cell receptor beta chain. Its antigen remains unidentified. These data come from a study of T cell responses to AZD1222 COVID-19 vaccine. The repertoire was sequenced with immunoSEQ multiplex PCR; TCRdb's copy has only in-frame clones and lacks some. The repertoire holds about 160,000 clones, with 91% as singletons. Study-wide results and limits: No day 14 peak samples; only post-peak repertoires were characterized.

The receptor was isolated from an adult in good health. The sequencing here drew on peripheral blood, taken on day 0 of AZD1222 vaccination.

The DNA for the CDR3 is TGTGCCAGCAGCCGTCCCGGGACAGTCTACGAGCAGTACTTC. It is translated as CASSRPGTVYEQYF. This chain links TRBV7-9 with TRBJ2-7; 7 bases agree with TRBD1. The V gene's germline CDR1 is SEHNR and CDR2 FQNEAQ (reference sequence). This CDR3 spans 14 amino acids. Trimming cost V 5 bases and J 3 bases; bases outside gene matches: 7.